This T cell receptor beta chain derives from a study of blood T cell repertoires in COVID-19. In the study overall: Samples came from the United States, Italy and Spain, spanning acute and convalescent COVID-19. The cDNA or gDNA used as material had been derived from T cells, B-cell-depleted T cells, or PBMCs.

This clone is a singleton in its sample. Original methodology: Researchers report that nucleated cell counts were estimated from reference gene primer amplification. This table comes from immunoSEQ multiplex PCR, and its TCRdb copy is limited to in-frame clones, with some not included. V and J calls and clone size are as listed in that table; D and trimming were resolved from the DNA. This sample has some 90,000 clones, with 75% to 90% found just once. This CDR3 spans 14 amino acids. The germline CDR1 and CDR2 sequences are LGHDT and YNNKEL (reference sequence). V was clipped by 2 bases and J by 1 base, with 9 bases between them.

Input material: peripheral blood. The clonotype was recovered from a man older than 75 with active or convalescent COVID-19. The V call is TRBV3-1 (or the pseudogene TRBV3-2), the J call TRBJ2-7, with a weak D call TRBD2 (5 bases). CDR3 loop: CASSQQPGSYEQYF. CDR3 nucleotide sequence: TGTGCCAGCAGCCAACAGCCGGGGTCCTACGAGCAGTACTTC.